This T cell receptor (beta chain) was identified in a study of regulatory dendritic cells for organ transplantation. Study outcomes and limitations: Among resting subsets, memory CD8+ cells contained the most alloreactive clonotypes. Memory CD8+ clonal expansion seemed more limited with regulatory than mature dendritic cells.

The table came from immunoSEQ multiplex PCR; TCRdb's copy has only in-frame clones and leaves some out. The sample lists approximately 22,000 clones, around 86% occurring once. The CDR3 contains 12 residues. The germline V and J ends were trimmed by 4 bases and 4 bases, with 7 bases remaining between them. CDR1 and CDR2 from the germline V gene are MDHEN and SYDVKM. In regard to this clone: The antigen is unknown.

Allogeneic regulatory or mature dendritic cells were co-cultured for under six days with CFSE-labeled sorted T cells at 1:10. The receptor comes from a human donor in good health. Sequenced material: naive CD4+ T cells from blood cultured with dendritic cells. The sample's subset: CD45RA+ naive T cells. The chain couples TRBV28 to TRBJ1-1, with D perhaps matching TRBD1 (5 bases). CDR3 nucleotides: TGTGCCAGCAGTTGGGGGTCCACTGAAGCTTTCTTT. Translation: CASSWGSTEAFF.